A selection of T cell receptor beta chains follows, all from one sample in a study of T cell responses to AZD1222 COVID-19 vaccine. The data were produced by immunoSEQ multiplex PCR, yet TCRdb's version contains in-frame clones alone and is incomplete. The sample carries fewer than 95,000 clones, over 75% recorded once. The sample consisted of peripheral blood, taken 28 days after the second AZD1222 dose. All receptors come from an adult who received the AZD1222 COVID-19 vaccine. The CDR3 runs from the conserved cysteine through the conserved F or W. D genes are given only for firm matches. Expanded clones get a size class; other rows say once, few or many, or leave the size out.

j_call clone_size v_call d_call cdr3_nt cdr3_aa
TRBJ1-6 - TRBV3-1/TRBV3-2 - TGTGCCAGCAGCCAAGTCCAGGGACCCCTCCACTTT CASSQVQGPLHF
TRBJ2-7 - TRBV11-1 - TGTGCCAGCAGCTTATTGACAGAAAATTCCTACGAGCAGTACTTC CASSLLTENSYEQYF
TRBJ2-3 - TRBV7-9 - TGTGCCAGCAGCCCCCCCCCGTATAGCACAGATACGCAGTATTTT CASSPPPYSTDTQYF
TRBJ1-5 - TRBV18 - TGTGCCAGCTCAGACACAAGGAATAGCAATCAGCCCCAGCATTTT CASSDTRNSNQPQHF
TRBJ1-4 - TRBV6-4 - TGTGCCAGCAACACCCGAACTAATGAAAAACTGTTTTTT CASNTRTNEKLFF
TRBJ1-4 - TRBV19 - TGTGCCAGCACGACATTCTCAACTAATGAAAAACTGTTTTTT CASTTFSTNEKLFF
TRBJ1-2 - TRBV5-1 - TGCGCCAGCAGCTCCATGATGGGGCCAGGCGACTATGGCTACACCTTC CASSSMMGPGDYGYTF
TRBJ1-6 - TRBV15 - TGTGCCACCAGCAGAGGCCAGGAGAATTCACCCCTCCACTTT CATSRGQENSPLHF
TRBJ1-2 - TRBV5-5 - TGTGCCGGCGACCGCGGGCAAGAGTATGGCTACACCTTC CAGDRGQEYGYTF
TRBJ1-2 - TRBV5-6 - TGTGCCAGCAGCTTGCGGGTTTCCGGGGGGCCCCATGGCTACACCTTC CASSLRVSGGPHGYTF
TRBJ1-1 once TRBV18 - TGTGCCAGCTCACCTGGGGGACACCCCAACACTGAAGCTTTCTTT CASSPGGHPNTEAFF
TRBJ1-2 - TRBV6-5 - TGTGCCAGCACCGATCAACGCGGGGGCTACACCTTC CASTDQRGGYTF
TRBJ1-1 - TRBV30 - TGTGCCTGGAGTTTTCTAGACAGGCCCCTAGAAGCTTTCTTT CAWSFLDRPLEAFF
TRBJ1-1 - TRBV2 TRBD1 TGTGCCAGCCACAGGGGCACCACTGAAGCTTTCTTT CASHRGTTEAFF
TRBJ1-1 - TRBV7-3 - TGTGCCAGCAGCTTAACCAAAGGGAGTGAAGCTTTCTTT CASSLTKGSEAFF
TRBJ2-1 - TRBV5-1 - TGCGCCAGCAGCTTGGGACCAGGCAATGAGCAGTTCTTC CASSLGPGNEQFF
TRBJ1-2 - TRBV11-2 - TGTGCCAGCAGCCCAGGGGCGGCGATTGGAGGCTACACCTTC CASSPGAAIGGYTF
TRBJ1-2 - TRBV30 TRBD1 TGTGCCTGGAGCCCATTGAGACAGGGGGCTTCTGGCTACACCTTC CAWSPLRQGASGYTF
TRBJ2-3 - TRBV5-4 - TGTGCCAGCAGCTTGCTTCCTAGTAGCACAGATACGCAGTATTTT CASSLLPSSTDTQYF
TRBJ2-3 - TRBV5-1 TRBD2 TGCGCCAGCAGTCGACTAGCGATCGCAGATACGCAGTATTTT CASSRLAIADTQYF
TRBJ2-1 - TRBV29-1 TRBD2 TGCAGCGCCACCCTACTAGCGGGGGGGATAGGTGAGCAGTTCTTC CSATLLAGGIGEQFF
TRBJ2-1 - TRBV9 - TGTGCCAGCAGCGTGTACTCAACCTACAATGAGCAGTTCTTC CASSVYSTYNEQFF
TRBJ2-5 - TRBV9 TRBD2 TGTGCCAGCAGCGTAGCGGGGGTTAGCGGGGGAGAGACCCAGTACTTC CASSVAGVSGGETQYF
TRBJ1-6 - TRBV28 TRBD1 TGTGCCAGCAGTTCCCGGGACAGGAGCAATTCACCCCTCCACTTT CASSSRDRSNSPLHF
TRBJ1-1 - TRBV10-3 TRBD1 TGTGCCATCAAACGACAGGGGAGAACTGAAGCTTTCTTT CAIKRQGRTEAFF
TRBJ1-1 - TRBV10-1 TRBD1 TGCGCCAGCAGTGAAGACAGGGGATCCACTGAAGCTTTCTTT CASSEDRGSTEAFF
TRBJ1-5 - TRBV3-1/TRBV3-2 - TGTGCCAGCAGCCAGGGGGGGCCCCAGCATTTT CASSQGGPQHF
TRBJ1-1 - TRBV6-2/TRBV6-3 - TGTGCCAGCAGTTTGGACAGACCTTCCACTGAAGCTTTCTTT CASSLDRPSTEAFF
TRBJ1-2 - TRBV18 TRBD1 TGTGCCAGCTCACCACCGAAGGGACAGCCCTATTCAGTTAACTATGGCTACACCTTC CASSPPKGQPYSVNYGYTF
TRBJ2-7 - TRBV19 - TGTGCCAGTAGTTTTGGAGGGGAATACGAGCAGTACTTC CASSFGGEYEQYF
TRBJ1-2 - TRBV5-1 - TGCGCCAGCAGCTTGGCAACTGGCAGGGGTTATGGCTACACCTTC CASSLATGRGYGYTF